The sequence of this T cell receptor beta chain was determined in a study of blood T cell repertoires in COVID-19. Turning to the study itself: Collection of acute and convalescent COVID-19 samples took place in the United States, Italy and Spain. T cells, B-cell-depleted T cells, or PBMCs supplied cDNA or gDNA.

Trimming cost V 2 bases and J 0 bases, with 9 bases left between them. CDR3 length: 15 amino acids. Germline loops: CDR1 SGHDT, CDR2 YYEEEE. The assay was immunoSEQ multiplex PCR, and TCRdb's table has in-frame clones only and misses some. Of around 250,000 clones detected, 70% to 90% appear once; the ten largest clones hold 1.5% to 2%. What the recovered Cohort 3 donors had was two negative PCRs, clearance, or symptom resolution. This TCR derives from a woman aged 45-60 years who had recovered from COVID-19. Material: PBMCs or T cells enriched from blood (not recorded which). This chain uses TRBV5-6 with TRBJ2-1; no clear D. CDR3 residues: CASSLLPGSYNEQFF. CDR3 bases: TGTGCCAGCAGCTTACTCCCAGGCTCCTACAATGAGCAGTTCTTC.